Listed here are 9 T cell receptor beta chains from one sample, sequenced in a study of human T cells and chemical hapten exposure. TCRdb itself ran the RACE reads through MiXCR, one entry per CDR3 protein. Of about 180,000 distinct CDR3 sequences in the sample, 25% to 30% were seen once. Stated time point: pre-sensitization, week 0. Treatment reported: therapeutic diphenylcyclopropenone sensitization with weekly scalp DPC. The sequencing here drew on whole blood, taken in connection with sensitization to the hapten diphenylcyclopropenone (DPC). Every receptor here comes from a woman aged 30 to 39 with alopecia areata. Some clones in this sample may be carry-over from other donors' samples.

This clonotype has just a few counts. The chain carries TRBV10-3 and TRBJ2-7; D not resolved. V lost 7 bases to trimming and J lost 3 bases, with 13 bases between them. There are 13 residues in the CDR3. Germline V lookup: CDR1 ENHRY, CDR2 SYGVKD. CDR3 residues: CAINDGPDYEQYF. The CDR3 coding sequence is TGTGCCATCAATGACGGACCCGACTACGAGCAGTACTTC.

In its sample, this clonotype was seen a few times. The chain recombines TRBV4-2 with TRBJ2-3, with TRBD2 matching over 7 bases. Trimming took 1 base from V and 3 from J; bases not matched to a gene: 4. Per the germline V gene, CDR1 is LGHNA and CDR2 is YNFKEQ. The CDR3 consists of 15 residues. CDR3 residues: CASSQVGGVTDTQYF. The CDR3, as DNA: TGTGCCAGCAGCCAAGTGGGGGGGGTGACAGATACGCAGTATTTT.

This clonotype occurred a few times. CDR3 nucleotides: TGCAGTGCTAGAGATCAAAGTGGGGGAGGTGGCTACACCTTC. This codes for CSARDQSGGGGYTF. The gene calls are TRBV20-1 and TRBJ1-2, with D possibly matching TRBD1 (5 bases). Between the trimmed V and J ends, which lost 0 bases and 7 bases, there was a span of 15 bases. Germline V gene data show CDR1 as DFQATT and CDR2 as SNEGSKA (reference sequence). This CDR3 has 14 residues.

This clonotype was seen many times. The CDR3 loop reads CASSVRQGMYEQYF. CDR3 coding DNA: TGTGCCAGCAGCGTTCGACAGGGGATGTACGAGCAGTACTTC. The chain is built from TRBV11-2 and TRBJ2-7; 8 bases map to TRBD1. This CDR3 comprises 14 residues. Trimming at V came to 5 bases and at J to 4 bases, leaving 7 bases not matched to a gene. In germline, CDR1 is SGHAT, CDR2 FQNNGV.

The rearrangement uses TRBV11-3 and TRBJ2-5, with unresolved D. V gave up 0 bases and J gave up 9 bases, with 8 bases separating them. CDR3 length: 12 residues. Germline loops: CDR1 SGHNT, CDR2 YENEEA. CDR3 sequence: CASSLEKGPQYF. The CDR3 DNA reads as TGTGCCAGCAGCTTAGAAAAGGGCCCCCAGTACTTC.

The V call is TRBV7-8, the J call TRBJ2-1; 12 bases agree with TRBD1. Germline CDR1 reads SGHVS; CDR2 reads FQNEAQ. The V gene end was trimmed by 5 bases and the J gene end by 8 bases; junction bases not matched to a gene: 7. CDR3 length equals 15 residues. The CDR3 DNA reads as TGTGCCAGCAGCGAGACCGGGACAGGGGGCGATGAGCAGTTCTTC. Translating gives CASSETGTGGDEQFF.

This clonotype was seen a handful of times. This chain connects TRBV28 to TRBJ2-5; 9 nucleotides line up with TRBD2. Germline V gene sequence: CDR1 MDHEN, CDR2 SYDVKM. V was clipped by 3 bases and J by 4 bases; unmatched bases: 6. The CDR3 is made up of 15 amino acids. CDR3 amino acids: CASSFPGLARETQYF. CDR3 nucleotides: TGTGCCAGCAGTTTCCCGGGACTAGCCAGAGAGACCCAGTACTTC.

This chain joins TRBV2 and TRBJ2-5; D gene uncertain. V was pared by 5 bases and J by 8 bases, with 12 bases between. The CDR3 contains 12 residues. The germline CDR1 and CDR2 sequences are SNHLY and FYNNEI. The CDR3, as DNA: TGTGCCAGCAGTCCGGGTCCGGGCACCCAGTACTTC. As protein: CASSPGPGTQYF.

This clonotype was seen a handful of times. The J gene is TRBJ2-7, the V gene TRBV29-1; TRBD1 matches 9 bases. Germline values: CDR1 SQVTM, CDR2 ANQGSEA. The V gene end was trimmed by 7 bases and the J gene end by 6 bases; junction bases not matched to a gene: 10. CDR3 length equals 13 residues. This chain's CDR3 is CSALRDRDGEQYF. The CDR3 DNA is TGCAGCGCCCTCCGGGACAGGGATGGCGAGCAGTACTTC.